One sample yielded the 11 T cell receptor beta chains listed below, sequenced in a study of blood T cells in healthy people across ages. Combining a sample-barcoded 5' primer with a J-beta primer mix, a second PCR ran for roughly 7 to 12 cycles. Via MiXCR, TCRdb re-called the 5' RACE reads, giving one row per CDR3 protein. Among fewer than 1 million distinct CDR3 sequences, around two fifths were seen once, and the ten largest hold around 18%. Sequences were obtained from blood. All receptors come from a man aged 60 to 75 in good health.

The chain is built from TRBV14 and TRBJ2-1; D might be TRBD1 (6 bases). The DNA matches TRBJ2-7 better at its end, which makes the J call doubtful. The CDR3 has 15 residues. From germline, CDR1 is SGHDN and CDR2 FVKESK. CDR3 DNA sequence: TGTGCCAGCAGCGCGACAGGCAGCTCCTACAATGAGCAGTACTTC. Translating it yields CASSATGSSYNEQYF.

The CDR3 nucleotides are TGTGCCAGCAGCACCCGCGCCGTAGCACCAGATACGCAGTATTTT. Protein sequence: CASSTRAVAPDTQYF. The V gene is TRBV3-1, the J gene TRBJ2-3; D is uncertain. CDR3 size: 15 residues. Trimming cost V 5 bases and J 4 bases, with 16 bases left between them. Germline CDR1 is LGHDT and CDR2 is YNNKEL (reference sequence).

This clonotype has just a few counts. V gene TRBV20-1 combines with J gene TRBJ2-1; TRBD2 agrees at 15 bases. The CDR3 runs to 16 residues. Germline V gene sequence: CDR1 DFQATT, CDR2 SNEGSKA (reference sequence). After removal of 0 bases from V and 8 bases from J, the junction contained 5 bases not matched to a gene. CDR3 DNA: TGCAGTGCTAGAGACCCTAGGACTAGCGGGGGGGATGAGCAGTTCTTC. Amino acids: CSARDPRTSGGDEQFF.

This chain uses TRBV20-1 with TRBJ2-4; D unresolved. V shed 4 bases and J shed 0 bases, with 7 bases lying between them. Germline V CDR1 and CDR2: DFQATT, SNEGSKA (reference sequence). The CDR3 consists of 13 residues. CDR3 in DNA: TGCAGTGCTACAAGGGAAGCCAAAAACATTCAGTACTTC. The encoded protein is CSATREAKNIQYF.

V is TRBV20-1 and J is TRBJ2-7, with D hard to call. Germline V gene data show CDR1 as DFQATT and CDR2 as SNEGSKA (reference sequence). The CDR3 runs 11 residues. Trimming shortened V by 5 bases and J by 4 bases, and 9 bases separated the two germline ends. The CDR3 nucleotides are TGCAGTGCTCTGTACGGGTACGAGCAGTACTTC. Translated: CSALYGYEQYF.

The chain uses TRBV6-2 or TRBV6-3 and TRBJ1-2, with D perhaps matching TRBD1 (6 bases). Per germline, CDR1 MNHEY and CDR2 SVGEGT. The CDR3 sequence is 14 residues long. Trimming pared 6 bases from V and 2 bases from J, leaving 13 bases between. As DNA, the CDR3 is TGTGCCAGCAGAGGCGACAGGCGGAACTATGGCTACACCTTC. It encodes CASRGDRRNYGYTF.

The chain employs TRBV9 and TRBJ2-5; the D gene is possibly TRBD2 (5 bases). Per the germline V gene, CDR1 is SGDLS and CDR2 is YYNGEE. The V and J ends lost 2 bases and 1 base respectively, with 12 bases between them. The CDR3 consists of 15 residues. The CDR3 here is CASSVGDLLQETQYF. The CDR3 DNA reads as TGTGCCAGCAGCGTCGGGGATCTCCTCCAAGAGACCCAGTACTTC.

A word on this clonotype: This may be a read error: a much more frequent sequence differs by one nucleotide. The chain employs TRBV5-1 and TRBJ2-3, with D possibly TRBD1 on 6 matching bases. Germline values: CDR1 SGHRS, CDR2 YFSETQ. The CDR3 extends over 14 amino acids. CDR3 nucleotides: TGCGCCAGCAGATTACAGGGAGTCACAGGTACGCAGTATTTT. Amino acids: CASRLQGVTGTQYF.

V is TRBV20-1 and J is TRBJ2-7; 7 positions match TRBD2. Germline CDR1 is DFQATT and CDR2 is SNEGSKA (reference sequence). V lost 5 bases and J lost 4; bases outside the gene matches: 11. CDR3 length equals 14 residues. The CDR3 sequence: CSARISGEMYEQYF. CDR3 nucleotide sequence: TGCAGTGCTCGAATCAGCGGGGAGATGTACGAGCAGTACTTC.

This sequence joins TRBV11-3 and TRBJ1-1, with no clear D. The germline gives CDR1 SGHNT, CDR2 YENEEA. The V end was cut by 6 bases, the J end by 7 bases, with 9 bases between. CDR3 size: 11 residues. This chain's CDR3 is CASSTVGEAFF. CDR3 in DNA: TGTGCCAGCAGTACTGTGGGTGAAGCTTTCTTT.

The chain has TRBV2 and TRBJ2-4; D uncertain. Trimming cost V 7 bases and J 5 bases, with 9 bases left between them. The V gene's germline CDR1 is SNHLY and CDR2 FYNNEI. The CDR3 runs 12 residues. In nucleotides, the CDR3 is TGTGCCAGCAAGGATTTGGAAAACATTCAGTACTTC. Protein product: CASKDLENIQYF.